This TCR beta chain was retrieved from a study of tumor-infiltrating lymphocytes in primary liver carcinoma. Study-level points and caveats: Tumor region pairs outstripped tumor-adjacent and tumor-blood pairs in overlap. Tumor tissue displayed a significantly greater top-250-clone fraction than blood (p = 0.039).

The CDR3 loop spans 14 amino acids. The germline gives CDR1 MNHNY, CDR2 SVGAGI (reference sequence). In the case of this clonotype: Its matching antigen is unknown. A much larger clonotype is one base distant, so this may be a read error.

Researchers drew blood RNA from unsorted whole blood and extracted germline DNA as well. TCR beta cDNA was made from around 460 ng total RNA with a constant-region primer. Three-round nested multiplex PCR performed with slightly modified ARM-PCR produced the TCR beta libraries. Forward primers for TRBV1-TRBV30 and a C-beta reverse primer served the first two PCR rounds, at 10 cycles each. TCRdb re-called the multiplex PCR reads with MiXCR, one entry per CDR3 protein. Of fewer than 250,000 distinct CDR3 sequences listed, less than 65% are singletons. This clonotype was obtained from a woman in her sixties with primary liver carcinoma and hepatitis B virus infection. J is TRBJ1-5 and V is TRBV6-6; unclear D gene. The sequenced sample consisted of peripheral blood. In DNA form, the CDR3 reads TGTACCAGCAGCCCTCTAGATAGCAATCAGCCCCAGCATTTT. Translated: CTSSPLDSNQPQHF.